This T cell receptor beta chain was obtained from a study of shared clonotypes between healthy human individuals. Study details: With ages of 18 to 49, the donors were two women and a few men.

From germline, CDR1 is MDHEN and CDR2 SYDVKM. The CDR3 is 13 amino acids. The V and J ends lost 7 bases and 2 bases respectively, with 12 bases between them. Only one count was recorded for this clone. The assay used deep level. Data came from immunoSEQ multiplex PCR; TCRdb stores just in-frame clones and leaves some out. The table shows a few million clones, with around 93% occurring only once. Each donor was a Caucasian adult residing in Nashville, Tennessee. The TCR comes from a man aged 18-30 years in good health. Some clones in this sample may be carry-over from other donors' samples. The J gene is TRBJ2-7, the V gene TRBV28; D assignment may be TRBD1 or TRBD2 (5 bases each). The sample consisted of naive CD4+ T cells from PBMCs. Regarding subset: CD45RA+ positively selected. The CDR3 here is CASTRDGAYEQYF. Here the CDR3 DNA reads TGTGCCAGCACACGGGACGGAGCCTACGAGCAGTACTTC. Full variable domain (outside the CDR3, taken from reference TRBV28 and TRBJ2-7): DVKVTQSSRYLVKRTGEKVFLECVQDMDHENMFWYRQDPGLGLRLIYFSYDVKMKEKGDIPEGYSVSREKKERFSLILESASTNQTSMYLCASTRDGAYEQYFGPGTRLTVT.